The next 26 T cell receptor beta chains were all read from a single sample in a study of T-cell memory formation after mild COVID-19. TCRdb passed the 5' RACE reads through MiXCR, listing each CDR3 protein once. The table records just under 150,000 distinct CDR3 sequences, around 21% of them present only once. Sequencing was done on a sample of PBMCs or a T cell subset sorted from them (not recorded which). These receptors were taken from an adult woman who had mild COVID-19 (a few samples of this study predate the infection). Cell type and time point are not known.

The rearrangement joins TRBV5-1 to TRBJ2-6, with 11 bases lining up with TRBD1. Trimming removed 4 bases from V and 0 bases from J; junction bases left unmatched: 15. The CDR3 runs 21 residues. The germline gives CDR1 SGHRS, CDR2 YFSETQ. This CDR3 reads CASSSLWTGGPTYSGANVLTF. The CDR3 coding sequence is TGCGCCAGCAGCAGCCTGTGGACAGGGGGCCCTACATACTCTGGGGCCAACGTCCTGACTTTC.

V and J are TRBV6-2 or TRBV6-3 and TRBJ2-5; D is perhaps TRBD2 (5 bases). The germline V gene has CDR1 MNHEY and CDR2 SVGEGT. The CDR3 has 14 residues. V lost 4 bases and J 3 bases, leaving 12 bases between the germline ends. The CDR3 protein is CASSWAGAEETQYF. Here the CDR3 DNA reads TGTGCCAGCAGTTGGGCGGGTGCCGAAGAGACCCAGTACTTC.

The chain joins TRBV5-4 to TRBJ1-4; 9 positions agree with TRBD1. The CDR3 is 14 residues long. Germline lookup yields CDR1 SGHNT and CDR2 YYREEE (reference sequence). V dropped 4 bases and J dropped 8; count of bases not matched to a gene: 6. This CDR3 is CASSPQGAQEKLFF. CDR3 DNA: TGTGCCAGCAGCCCACAGGGGGCGCAGGAAAAACTGTTTTTT.

This clonotype was seen repeatedly, ten times or more. A read error may account for a junction end that differs from germline. The CDR3 loop reads CASSLGGSQETQYF. The CDR3 nucleotides are TGTGCCAGCAGTTTGGGCGGAAGCCAAGAGACCCAGTACTTC. The chain has TRBV5-1 and TRBJ2-5; D gene unclear. Germline V lookup: CDR1 SGHRS, CDR2 YFSETQ. The CDR3 covers 14 residues.

The chain is built from TRBV12-3 or TRBV12-4 and TRBJ2-3; weak D call: TRBD2 (6 bases). V was trimmed by 7 bases and J by 7 bases, leaving 15 bases between them. This CDR3 region has 13 residues. The CDR3 DNA reads as TGTGCCAGCACGCTTGGGGAGGCATATACGCAGTATTTT. This gives the protein CASTLGEAYTQYF.

The V gene is TRBV21-1, the J gene TRBJ2-7; the table's TRBD1 call for D was not verified on the DNA. TRBV21-1 is given as a pseudogene. This CDR3 comprises 16 residues. CDR3 nucleotide sequence: TGTGCCAGCAGCAGAAGGTGGGGCAGGGTGGCCTACGAGCAGTACTTC. Its translation: CASSRRWGRVAYEQYF.

This clonotype was seen a few times. The chain links TRBV9 to TRBJ2-5, with unresolved D. Deletions cut 0 bases from V and 5 bases from J, with 8 bases between. Germline V CDR1 and CDR2: SGDLS, YYNGEE. CDR3 length equals 13 residues. The CDR3 DNA reads as TGTGCCAGCAGCGTAGATGTCACTGAGACCCAGTACTTC. Translation: CASSVDVTETQYF.

This clonotype has at least ten counts. In nucleotides, the CDR3 is TGTGCCAGCAGCTTAGGAGGGACAGGGGGAACCTACGAGCAGTACTTC. Translating gives CASSLGGTGGTYEQYF. This chain joins TRBV7-2 and TRBJ2-7; TRBD1 agrees at 11 bases. CDR1 and CDR2 from the germline V gene are SGHTA and FQGNSA. The CDR3 covers 16 residues. The V segment lost 1 base and the J segment 2 bases; nucleotides outside the gene matches: 4.

The chain recombines TRBV12-3 or TRBV12-4 with TRBJ2-3; 7 positions match TRBD1. The CDR3 runs to 13 residues. The V gene end was trimmed by 6 bases and the J gene end by 4 bases; junction bases not matched to a gene: 4. Here the CDR3 reads CASSATGADTQYF. CDR3 in DNA: TGTGCCAGCAGCGCCACAGGGGCAGATACGCAGTATTTT.

This clonotype appeared many times. V is TRBV12-3 or TRBV12-4 and J is TRBJ2-2; D gene unclear. This CDR3 comprises 11 residues. The germline V and J ends were trimmed by 2 bases and 6 bases, with 1 base remaining between them. The CDR3 nucleotides read TGTGCCAGCAGTTTACCCGGGGAGCTGTTTTTT. As protein: CASSLPGELFF.

This clonotype has only a few counts. The chain is built from TRBV6-1 and TRBJ1-6; unclear D gene. This CDR3 has 14 amino acids. CDR1 MNHNS and CDR2 SASEGT come from the germline V gene. Trimming stripped 7 bases from V and 6 bases from J, with 13 bases between. CDR3 sequence: CASITAGSNSPLHF. DNA for the CDR3: TGTGCCAGCATTACGGCAGGCAGTAATTCACCCCTCCACTTT.

This sequence joins TRBV7-3 and TRBJ2-2, with D perhaps matching TRBD2 (7 bases). Between the trimmed V and J ends, which lost 6 bases and 2 bases, there was a span of 16 bases. The V gene's germline CDR1 is SGHTA and CDR2 FQGTGA. The CDR3 contains 16 residues. This CDR3 is CASRMIGGDNTGELFF. The CDR3 region has the DNA TGTGCCAGCAGGATGATAGGGGGGGACAACACCGGGGAGCTGTTTTTT.

The chain combines TRBV3-1 with TRBJ2-3, with TRBD2 matching over 10 bases. CDR1 is LGHDT and CDR2 is YNNKEL in the germline V gene (reference sequence). The V and J ends lost 3 bases and 2 bases, in that order; junction bases with no gene match: 5. CDR3 length: 16 residues. The CDR3 loop is CASSQTSGSPTDTQYF. DNA of the CDR3: TGTGCCAGCAGCCAGACTAGCGGGTCACCCACAGATACGCAGTATTTT.

This clonotype was picked up a small number of times. The chain's CDR3 is CSVAGRTNNEQFF. Written as DNA, the CDR3 is TGCAGCGTTGCGGGACGGACTAACAATGAGCAGTTCTTC. The V and J genes are TRBV29-1 and TRBJ2-1, with a weak D call TRBD2 (6 bases). Germline-derived CDR1 and CDR2 are SQVTM and ANQGSEA. Trimming took 4 bases from V and 5 from J, leaving 12 bases between them. The CDR3 is 13 amino acids.

The table lists this clonotype with a few counts. V gene TRBV6-2 or TRBV6-3 combines with J gene TRBJ1-4; D gene ambiguous. V lost 0 bases and J 6 bases, leaving 20 bases between the germline ends. The CDR3 contains 18 residues. Per the germline V gene, CDR1 is MNHEY and CDR2 is SVGEGT. The CDR3 DNA reads as TGTGCCAGCAGTTACTCGACGCGACCGGCCGCGCCGTATGAAAAACTGTTTTTT. It yields the protein CASSYSTRPAAPYEKLFF.

The chain recombines TRBV5-6 with TRBJ2-7; D is unresolved. CDR3 length: 15 amino acids. From germline, CDR1 is SGHDT and CDR2 YYEEEE. With 0 bases removed from V and 1 base from J, the gap between germline ends came to 11 bases. CDR3 in DNA: TGTGCCAGCAGCTTGGTTCGTGACCGTTCCTACGAGCAGTACTTC. It codes for CASSLVRDRSYEQYF. Complete variable domain (other parts from reference TRBV5-6 and TRBJ2-7): DAGVTQSPTHLIKTRGQQVTLRCSPKSGHDTVSWYQQALGQGPQFIFQYYEEEERQRGNFPDRFSGHQFPNYSSELNVNALLLGDSALYLCASSLVRDRSYEQYFGPGTRLTVT.

This clonotype appeared a few times. The chain combines TRBV7-6 with TRBJ2-1; D is unresolved. Deletions cut 4 bases from V and 2 bases from J, with 12 bases between. Germline V gene data show CDR1 as SGHVS and CDR2 as FNYEAQ. This CDR3 is 15 amino acids long. CDR3 protein: CASSSSKGTYNEQFF. The CDR3 DNA is TGTGCCAGCAGCTCCAGTAAAGGGACCTACAATGAGCAGTTCTTC.

The chain uses TRBV5-4 and TRBJ1-4; D gene ambiguous. Germline assignment: CDR1 SGHNT and CDR2 YYREEE (reference sequence). Trimming left V 2 bases short and J 0 bases short, with 14 bases between. This CDR3 contains 17 residues. This chain's CDR3 is CASSFPGGPSTNEKLFF. The CDR3 DNA sequence: TGTGCCAGCAGCTTCCCCGGCGGGCCTTCAACTAATGAAAAACTGTTTTTT.

In this sample, this clonotype turned up many times. Its ends do not fully match the called genes, so a read error is possible. The rearrangement joins TRBV5-1 to TRBJ2-7; no clear D. This CDR3 spans 11 amino acids. Germline-derived CDR1 and CDR2 are SGHRS and YFSETQ. CDR3 nucleotides: TGTGCCAGCAGCCTCGACTACGAGCAGTACTTC. This encodes CASSLDYEQYF. The full variable domain, completed using reference TRBV5-1 and TRBJ2-7, is KAGVTQTPRYLIKTRGQQVTLSCSPISGHRSVSWYQQTPGQGLQFLFEYFSETQRNKGNFPGRFSGRQFSNSRSEMNVSTLELGDSALYLCASSLDYEQYFGPGTRLTVT.

The V call is TRBV9, the J call TRBJ1-3; no clear D. This CDR3 spans 14 amino acids. Deletions cut 4 bases from V and 4 bases from J, with 12 bases between. Germline V gene data show CDR1 as SGDLS and CDR2 as YYNGEE. In DNA form, the CDR3 reads TGTGCCAGCAGCCCACAACTAGCGGGAAACACCATATATTTT. Translation gives CASSPQLAGNTIYF.

The CDR3 nucleotides are TGTGCCAGCAGCGTAGAGGGCGGCACCGGGGAGCTGTTTTTT. Its translation: CASSVEGGTGELFF. The genes are TRBV9 and TRBJ2-2; no clear D gene. With 0 bases removed from V and 4 bases from J, the gap between germline ends came to 7 bases. Germline V gene sequence: CDR1 SGDLS, CDR2 YYNGEE. This CDR3 comprises 14 residues.

The chain carries TRBV12-3 or TRBV12-4 and TRBJ2-3, with D perhaps TRBD2 (6 bases). V was trimmed by 4 bases and J by 2 bases, leaving 13 bases between them. The CDR3 is made up of 15 amino acids. The CDR3 reads CASSSGTPPTDTQYF. The CDR3 coding sequence is TGTGCCAGCAGTTCCGGGACTCCTCCCACAGATACGCAGTATTTT.

The chain couples TRBV28 to TRBJ2-7; 9 bases are a match to TRBD2. The CDR3 totals 15 residues. After removal of 7 bases from V and 3 bases from J, the junction contained 10 bases not matched to a gene. Germline V gives CDR1 MDHEN, CDR2 SYDVKM. The CDR3 DNA follows: TGTGCCAGCACCCCCCGCCTAGCGGGGATCTACGAGCAGTACTTC. Encoded protein: CASTPRLAGIYEQYF.

CDR3 sequence reads: CASSLRSEAFF. In nucleotides, the CDR3 is TGTGCCAGCAGTTTAAGGAGTGAAGCTTTCTTT. The chain joins TRBV12-3 or TRBV12-4 to TRBJ1-1; D ambiguous. Trimming stripped 2 bases from V and 7 bases from J, with 5 bases between. This CDR3 has 11 residues.

This clonotype appeared a few times. The chain joins TRBV11-2 to TRBJ2-7; 7 nucleotides match TRBD2. The germline CDR1 and CDR2 sequences are SGHAT and FQNNGV. Losses at the gene ends were 3 bases for V and 0 bases for J; bases not matched to a gene: 2. The length of the CDR3 is 14 residues. CDR3 DNA sequence: TGTGCCAGCAGCTTTGGACTAGACTCCTACGAGCAGTACTTC. It translates to CASSFGLDSYEQYF.

This rearrangement joins TRBV2 to TRBJ2-1; 10 nucleotides line up with TRBD1. Germline V gene lookup returns CDR1 SNHLY and CDR2 FYNNEI. V shed 6 bases and J 8 bases; nucleotides not matched to a gene: 7. The CDR3 runs 14 residues. This chain's CDR3 is CASRETGTGDEQFF. CDR3 sequence (DNA): TGTGCCAGCAGAGAGACCGGGACAGGGGATGAGCAGTTCTTC.